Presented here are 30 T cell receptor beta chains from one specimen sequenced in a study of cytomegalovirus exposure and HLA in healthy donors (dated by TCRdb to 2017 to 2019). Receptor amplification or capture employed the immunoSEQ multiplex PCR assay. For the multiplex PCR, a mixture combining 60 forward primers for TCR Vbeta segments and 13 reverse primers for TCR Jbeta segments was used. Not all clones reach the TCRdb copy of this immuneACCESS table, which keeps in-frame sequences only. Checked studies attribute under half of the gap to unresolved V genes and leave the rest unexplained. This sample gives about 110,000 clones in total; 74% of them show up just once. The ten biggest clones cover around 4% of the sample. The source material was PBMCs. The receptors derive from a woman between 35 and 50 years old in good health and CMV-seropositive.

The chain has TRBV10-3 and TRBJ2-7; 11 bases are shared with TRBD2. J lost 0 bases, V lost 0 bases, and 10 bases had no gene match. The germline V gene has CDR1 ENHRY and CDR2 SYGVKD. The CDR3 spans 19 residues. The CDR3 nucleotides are TGTGCCATCAGTGAGTCGACGAGACTAGCGGGGACCCCCTCCTACGAGCAGTACTTC. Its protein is CAISESTRLAGTPSYEQYF.

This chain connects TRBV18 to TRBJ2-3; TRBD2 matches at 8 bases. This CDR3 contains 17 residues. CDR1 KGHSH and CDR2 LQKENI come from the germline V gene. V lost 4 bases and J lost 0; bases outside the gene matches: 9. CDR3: CASSQLSGTTSTDTQYF. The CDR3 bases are TGTGCCAGCTCACAACTTAGCGGGACCACTAGCACAGATACGCAGTATTTT.

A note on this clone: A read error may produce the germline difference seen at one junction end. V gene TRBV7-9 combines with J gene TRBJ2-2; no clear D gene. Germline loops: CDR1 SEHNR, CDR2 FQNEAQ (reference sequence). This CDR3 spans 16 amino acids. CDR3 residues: CSSSPPSGANTGELFF. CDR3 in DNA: TGTTCCAGCAGCCCACCCTCTGGAGCGAACACCGGGGAGCTGTTTTTT.

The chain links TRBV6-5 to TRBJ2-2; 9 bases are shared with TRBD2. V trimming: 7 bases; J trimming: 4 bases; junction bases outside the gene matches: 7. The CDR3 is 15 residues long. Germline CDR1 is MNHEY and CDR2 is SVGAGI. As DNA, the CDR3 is TGTGCCAGCAACTGGGCGGGAGGGCGCACCGGGGAGCTGTTTTTT. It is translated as CASNWAGGRTGELFF.

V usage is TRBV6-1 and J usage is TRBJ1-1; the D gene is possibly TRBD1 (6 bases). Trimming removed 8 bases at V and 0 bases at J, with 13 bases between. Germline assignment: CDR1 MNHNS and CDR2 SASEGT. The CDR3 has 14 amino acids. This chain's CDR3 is CASAQGNMNTEAFF. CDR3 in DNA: TGTGCCAGCGCCCAGGGGAACATGAACACTGAAGCTTTCTTT.

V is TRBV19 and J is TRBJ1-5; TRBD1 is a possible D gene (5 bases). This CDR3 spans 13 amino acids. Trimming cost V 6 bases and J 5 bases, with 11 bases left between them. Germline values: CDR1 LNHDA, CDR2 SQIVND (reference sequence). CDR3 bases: TGTGCCAGTAGGGCTACAGGTTATCAGCCCCAGCATTTT. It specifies CASRATGYQPQHF.

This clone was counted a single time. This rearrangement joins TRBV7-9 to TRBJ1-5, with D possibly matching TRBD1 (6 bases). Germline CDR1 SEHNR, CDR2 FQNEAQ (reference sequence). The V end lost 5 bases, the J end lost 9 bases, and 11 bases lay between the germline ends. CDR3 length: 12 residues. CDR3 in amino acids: CASSQGFTPQHF. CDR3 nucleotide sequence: TGTGCCAGCAGCCAGGGGTTTACGCCCCAGCATTTT. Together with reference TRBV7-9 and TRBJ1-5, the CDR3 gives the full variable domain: DTGVSQNPRHKITKRGQNVTFRCDPISEHNRLYWYRQTLGQGPEFLTYFQNEAQLEKSRLLSDRFSAERPKGSFSTLEIQRTEQGDSAMYLCASSQGFTPQHFGDGTRLSIL.

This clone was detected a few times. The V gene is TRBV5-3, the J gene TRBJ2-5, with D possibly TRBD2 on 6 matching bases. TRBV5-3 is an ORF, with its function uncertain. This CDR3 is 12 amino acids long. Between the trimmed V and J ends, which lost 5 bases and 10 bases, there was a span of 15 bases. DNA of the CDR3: TGTGCCAGAAGATACGCGCGGGATTGCCAGTACTTC. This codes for CARRYARDCQYF.

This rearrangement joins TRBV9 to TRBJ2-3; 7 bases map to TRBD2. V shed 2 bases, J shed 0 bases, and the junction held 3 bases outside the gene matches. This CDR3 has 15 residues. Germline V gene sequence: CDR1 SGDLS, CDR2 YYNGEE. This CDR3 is CASSVQAGSTDTQYF. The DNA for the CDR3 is TGTGCCAGCAGCGTCCAAGCGGGGAGCACAGATACGCAGTATTTT.

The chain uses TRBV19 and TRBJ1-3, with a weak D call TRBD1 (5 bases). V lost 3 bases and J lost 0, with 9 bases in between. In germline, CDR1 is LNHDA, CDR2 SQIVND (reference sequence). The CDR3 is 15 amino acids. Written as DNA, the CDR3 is TGTGCCAGTAGTATTTCGACAGACTCTGGAAACACCATATATTTT. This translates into CASSISTDSGNTIYF.

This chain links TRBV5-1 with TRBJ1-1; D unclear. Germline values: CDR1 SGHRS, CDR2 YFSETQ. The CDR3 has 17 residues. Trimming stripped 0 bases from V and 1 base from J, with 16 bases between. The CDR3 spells CASSLVFRGSKNTEAFF. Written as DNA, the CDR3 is TGCGCCAGCAGCTTGGTGTTCCGAGGGAGTAAGAACACTGAAGCTTTCTTT.

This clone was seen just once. For the CDR3, the DNA is TGTGCCTGGAGACCCGGGACAGGGGTGACAGATACGCAGTATTTT. Protein: CAWRPGTGVTDTQYF. The V gene is TRBV30, the J gene TRBJ2-3; 10 positions agree with TRBD1. CDR3 length: 15 amino acids. V shed 3 bases and J 3 bases; nucleotides not matched to a gene: 6. Germline V gene lookup returns CDR1 GTSNPN and CDR2 SVGIG (reference sequence).

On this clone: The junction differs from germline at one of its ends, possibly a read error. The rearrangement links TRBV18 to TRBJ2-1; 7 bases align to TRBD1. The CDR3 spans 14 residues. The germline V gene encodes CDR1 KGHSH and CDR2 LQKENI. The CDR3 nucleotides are TGTGCCAGCTCCAGGGGGATCTCCGACAATGAGCAGTTCTTC. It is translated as CASSRGISDNEQFF.

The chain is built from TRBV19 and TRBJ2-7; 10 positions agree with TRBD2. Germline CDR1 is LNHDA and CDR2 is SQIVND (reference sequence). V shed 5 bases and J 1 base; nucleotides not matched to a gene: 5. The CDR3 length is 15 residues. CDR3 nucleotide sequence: TGTGCCAGTAGTTCCGTGACTAGCGGGTCCTACGAGCAGTACTTC. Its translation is CASSSVTSGSYEQYF.

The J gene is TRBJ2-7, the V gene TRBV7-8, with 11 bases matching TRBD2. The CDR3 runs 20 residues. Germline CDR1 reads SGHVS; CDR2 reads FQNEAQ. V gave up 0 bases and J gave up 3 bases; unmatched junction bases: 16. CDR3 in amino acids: CASSLALRGGLAGGRYEQYF. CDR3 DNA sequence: TGTGCCAGCAGCTTAGCCTTACGGGGAGGTCTAGCGGGGGGCCGCTACGAGCAGTACTTC.

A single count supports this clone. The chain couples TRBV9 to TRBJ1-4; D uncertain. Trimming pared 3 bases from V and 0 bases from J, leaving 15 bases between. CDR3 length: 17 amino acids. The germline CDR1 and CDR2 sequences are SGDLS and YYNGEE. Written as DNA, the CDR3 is TGTGCCAGCAGCGATCGACCCCGAGGCCCAACTAATGAAAAACTGTTTTTT. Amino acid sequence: CASSDRPRGPTNEKLFF.

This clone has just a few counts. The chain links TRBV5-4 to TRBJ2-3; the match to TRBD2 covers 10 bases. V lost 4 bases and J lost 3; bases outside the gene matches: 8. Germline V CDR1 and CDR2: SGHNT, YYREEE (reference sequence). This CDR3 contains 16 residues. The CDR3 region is CASSPRLAGMTDTQYF. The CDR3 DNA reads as TGTGCCAGCAGCCCCAGACTAGCGGGCATGACAGATACGCAGTATTTT.

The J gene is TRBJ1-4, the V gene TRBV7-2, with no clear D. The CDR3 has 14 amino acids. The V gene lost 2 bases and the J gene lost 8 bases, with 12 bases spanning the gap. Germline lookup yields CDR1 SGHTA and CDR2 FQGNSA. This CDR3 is CASSLTVSVEKLFF. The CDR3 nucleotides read TGTGCCAGCAGCTTAACCGTCAGCGTAGAAAAACTGTTTTTT. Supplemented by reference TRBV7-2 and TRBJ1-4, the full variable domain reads GAGVSQSPSNKVTEKGKDVELRCDPISGHTALYWYRQSLGQGLEFLIYFQGNSAPDKSGLPSDRFSAERTGGSVSTLTIQRTQQEDSAVYLCASSLTVSVEKLFFGSGTQLSVL.

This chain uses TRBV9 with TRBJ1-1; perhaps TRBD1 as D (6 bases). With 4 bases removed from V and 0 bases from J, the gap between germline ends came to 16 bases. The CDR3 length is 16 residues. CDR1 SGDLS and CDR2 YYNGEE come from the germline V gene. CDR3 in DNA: TGTGCCAGCAGCAATGCAGGGGATCGCGTGAACACTGAAGCTTTCTTT. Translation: CASSNAGDRVNTEAFF.

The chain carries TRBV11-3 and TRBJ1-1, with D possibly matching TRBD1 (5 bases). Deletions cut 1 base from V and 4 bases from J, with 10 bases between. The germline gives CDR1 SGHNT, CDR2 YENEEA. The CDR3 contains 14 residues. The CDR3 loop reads CASSLAPGGTEAFF. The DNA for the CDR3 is TGTGCCAGCAGCTTAGCCCCCGGGGGCACTGAAGCTTTCTTT. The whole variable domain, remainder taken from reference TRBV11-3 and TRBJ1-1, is EAGVVQSPRYKIIEKKQPVAFWCNPISGHNTLYWYLQNLGQGPELLIRYENEEAVDDSQLPKDRFSAERLKGVDSTLKIQPAELGDSAVYLCASSLAPGGTEAFFGQGTRLTVV.

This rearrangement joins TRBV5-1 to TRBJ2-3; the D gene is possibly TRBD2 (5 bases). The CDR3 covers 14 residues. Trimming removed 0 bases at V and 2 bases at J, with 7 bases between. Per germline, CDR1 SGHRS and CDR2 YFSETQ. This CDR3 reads CASSLDGDTDTQYF. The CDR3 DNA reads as TGCGCCAGCAGCTTGGACGGGGACACAGATACGCAGTATTTT.

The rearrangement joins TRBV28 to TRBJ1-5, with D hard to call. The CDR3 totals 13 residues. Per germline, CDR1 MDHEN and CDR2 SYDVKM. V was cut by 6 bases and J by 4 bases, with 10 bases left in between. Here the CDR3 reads CASSRSRNQPQHF. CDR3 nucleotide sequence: TGTGCCAGCAGCCGATCGAGGAATCAGCCCCAGCATTTT.

The CDR3 sequence is CAWSQDRGYGNQPQHF. The CDR3 nucleotides read TGTGCCTGGAGTCAGGACAGGGGGTATGGCAATCAGCCCCAGCATTTT. The V gene is TRBV30, the J gene TRBJ1-5, with 10 bases identical to TRBD1. The V gene end was trimmed by 2 bases and the J gene end by 2 bases; junction bases not matched to a gene: 6. Germline V gene sequence: CDR1 GTSNPN, CDR2 SVGIG (reference sequence). CDR3 size: 16 residues.

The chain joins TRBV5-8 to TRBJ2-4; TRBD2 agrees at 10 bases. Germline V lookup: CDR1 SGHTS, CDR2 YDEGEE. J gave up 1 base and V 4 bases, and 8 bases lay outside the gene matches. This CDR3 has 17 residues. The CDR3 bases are TGTGCCAGCAGCACGGTACTAGCGGGGATCGCCAAAAACATTCAGTACTTC. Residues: CASSTVLAGIAKNIQYF.

CDR3 coding DNA: TGTGCCAGCAGCACGACTAGATATGAGCAGTTCTTC. This sequence encodes CASSTTRYEQFF. The chain has TRBV7-3 and TRBJ2-1, with a weak D call TRBD2 (6 bases). Germline V lookup: CDR1 SGHTA, CDR2 FQGTGA. CDR3 length: 12 residues. V lost 5 bases to trimming and J lost 8 bases, with 10 bases between them. The full variable domain, rest sourced from reference TRBV7-3 and TRBJ2-1, is GAGVSQTPSNKVTEKGKYVELRCDPISGHTALYWYRQSLGQGPEFLIYFQGTGAADDSGLPNDRFFAVRPEGSVSTLKIQRTERGDSAVYLCASSTTRYEQFFGPGTRLTVL.

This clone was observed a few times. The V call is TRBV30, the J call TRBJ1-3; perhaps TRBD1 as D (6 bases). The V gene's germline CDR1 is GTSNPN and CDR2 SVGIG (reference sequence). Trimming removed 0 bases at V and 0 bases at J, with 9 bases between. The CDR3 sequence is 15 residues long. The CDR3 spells CAWSVGQNSGNTIYF. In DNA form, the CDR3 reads TGTGCCTGGAGTGTCGGACAGAACTCTGGAAACACCATATATTTT.

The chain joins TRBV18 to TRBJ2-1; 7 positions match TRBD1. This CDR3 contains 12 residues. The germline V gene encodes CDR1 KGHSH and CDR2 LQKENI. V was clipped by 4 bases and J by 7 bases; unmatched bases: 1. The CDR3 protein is CASSQTGNEQFF. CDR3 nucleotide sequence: TGTGCCAGCTCACAGACAGGGAATGAGCAGTTCTTC.

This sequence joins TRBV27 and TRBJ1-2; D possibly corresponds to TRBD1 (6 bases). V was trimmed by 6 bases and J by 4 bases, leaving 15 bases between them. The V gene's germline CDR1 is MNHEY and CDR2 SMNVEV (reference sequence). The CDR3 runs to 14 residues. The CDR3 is CASRARGSRYGYTF. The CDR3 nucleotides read TGTGCCAGCAGGGCTAGGGGGAGCCGCTATGGCTACACCTTC.

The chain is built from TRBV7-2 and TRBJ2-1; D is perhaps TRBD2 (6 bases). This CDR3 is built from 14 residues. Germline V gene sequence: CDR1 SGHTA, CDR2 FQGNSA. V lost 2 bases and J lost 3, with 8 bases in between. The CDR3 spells CASSLTGVYNEQFF. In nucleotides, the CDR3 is TGTGCCAGCAGCTTAACGGGAGTCTACAATGAGCAGTTCTTC.

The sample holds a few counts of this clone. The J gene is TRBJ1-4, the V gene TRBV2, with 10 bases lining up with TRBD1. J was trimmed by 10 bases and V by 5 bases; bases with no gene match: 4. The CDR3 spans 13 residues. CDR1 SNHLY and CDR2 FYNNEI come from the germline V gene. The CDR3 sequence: CASSRDRGGKLFF. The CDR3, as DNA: TGTGCCAGCAGTAGGGACAGGGGCGGAAAACTGTTTTTT.